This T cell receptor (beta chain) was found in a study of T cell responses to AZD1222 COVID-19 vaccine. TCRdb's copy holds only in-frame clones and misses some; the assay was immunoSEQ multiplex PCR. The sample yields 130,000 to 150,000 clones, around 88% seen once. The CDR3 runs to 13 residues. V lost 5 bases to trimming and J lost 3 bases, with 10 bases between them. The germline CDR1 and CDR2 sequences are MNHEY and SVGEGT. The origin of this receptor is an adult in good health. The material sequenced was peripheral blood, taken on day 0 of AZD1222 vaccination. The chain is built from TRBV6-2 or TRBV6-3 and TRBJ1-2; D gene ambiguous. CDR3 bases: TGTGCCAGCAGTGCCCCTCGAGACTATGGCTACACCTTC. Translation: CASSAPRDYGYTF.